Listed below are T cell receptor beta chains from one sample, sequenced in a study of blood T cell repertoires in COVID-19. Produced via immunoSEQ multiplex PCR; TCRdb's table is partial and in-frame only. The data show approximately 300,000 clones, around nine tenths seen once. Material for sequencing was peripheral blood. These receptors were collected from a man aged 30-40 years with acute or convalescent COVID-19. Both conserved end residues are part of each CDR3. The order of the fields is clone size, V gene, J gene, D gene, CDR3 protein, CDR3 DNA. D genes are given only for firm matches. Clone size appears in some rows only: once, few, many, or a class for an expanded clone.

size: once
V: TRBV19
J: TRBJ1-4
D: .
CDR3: CASAQGWTWEKLFF
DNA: TGTGCCAGTGCTCAGGGTTGGACGTGGGAAAAACTGTTTTTT

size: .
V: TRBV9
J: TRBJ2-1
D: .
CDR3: CASSAVESSYNEQFF
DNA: TGTGCCAGCAGCGCGGTAGAGAGCTCCTACAATGAGCAGTTCTTC

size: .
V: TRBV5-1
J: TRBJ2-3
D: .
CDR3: CASSLLAELGRDTQYF
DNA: TGCGCCAGCAGCTTGCTGGCTGAACTAGGAAGGGATACGCAGTATTTT

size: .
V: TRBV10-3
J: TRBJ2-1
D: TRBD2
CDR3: CAISDHFGLAGPYNEQFF
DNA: TGTGCCATCAGTGATCACTTCGGGCTAGCGGGCCCCTACAATGAGCAGTTCTTC

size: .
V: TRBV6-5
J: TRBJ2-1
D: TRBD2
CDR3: CASSLAGTSYNEQFF
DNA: TGTGCCAGCAGTCTAGCGGGAACCTCCTACAATGAGCAGTTCTTC

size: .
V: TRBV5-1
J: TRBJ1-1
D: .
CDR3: CASSSGQNLNTEAFF
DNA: TGCGCCAGCAGCTCCGGACAGAACTTGAACACTGAAGCTTTCTTT

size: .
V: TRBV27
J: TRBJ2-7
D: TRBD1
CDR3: CASSLRPSGTGGGLLYEQYF
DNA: TGTGCCAGCAGTTTACGGCCATCGGGGACAGGGGGCGGGCTCCTCTACGAGCAGTACTTC

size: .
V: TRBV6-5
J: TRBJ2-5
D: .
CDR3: CASSYLSTQETQYF
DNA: TGTGCCAGCAGTTACTTATCCACTCAAGAGACCCAGTACTTC

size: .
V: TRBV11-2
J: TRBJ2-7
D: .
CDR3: CASSLEGRGGSYEQYF
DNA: TGTGCCAGCAGCTTAGAAGGGAGAGGGGGCTCCTACGAGCAGTACTTC

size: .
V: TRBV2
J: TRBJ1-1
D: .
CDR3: CASRAGNTEAFF
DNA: TGTGCCAGCCGTGCGGGGAACACTGAAGCTTTCTTT

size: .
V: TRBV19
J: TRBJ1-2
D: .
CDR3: CASNSPKLLNYGYTF
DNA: TGTGCCAGTAACTCCCCGAAGTTGCTTAACTATGGCTACACCTTC

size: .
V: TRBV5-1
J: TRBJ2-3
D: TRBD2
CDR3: CASSRSGEADTQYF
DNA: TGCGCCAGCAGCCGTAGCGGGGAGGCAGATACGCAGTATTTT

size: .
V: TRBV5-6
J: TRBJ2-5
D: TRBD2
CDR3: CASSRGRGGETQYF
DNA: TGTGCCAGCAGCCGGGGGAGGGGAGGGGAGACCCAGTACTTC

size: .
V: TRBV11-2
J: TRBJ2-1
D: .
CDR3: CASSLTRTGEQFF
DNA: TGTGCCAGCAGCTTAACCCGTACAGGTGAGCAGTTCTTC

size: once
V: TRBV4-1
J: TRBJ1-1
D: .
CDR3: CASSQDLGLNTEAFF
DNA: TGCGCCAGCAGCCAAGATCTAGGCTTGAACACTGAAGCTTTCTTT

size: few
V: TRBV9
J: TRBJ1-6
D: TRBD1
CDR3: CASSVVAGGTYNSPLHF
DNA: TGTGCCAGCAGCGTAGTTGCAGGGGGCACCTATAATTCACCCCTCCACTTT

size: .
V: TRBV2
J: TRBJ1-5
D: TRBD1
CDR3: CASSRTGAQPQHF
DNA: TGTGCCAGCAGTAGGACAGGGGCTCAGCCCCAGCATTTT

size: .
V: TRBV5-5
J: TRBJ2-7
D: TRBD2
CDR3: CASPGGLAGIEQYF
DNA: TGTGCCAGCCCCGGGGGACTAGCGGGGATCGAGCAGTACTTC

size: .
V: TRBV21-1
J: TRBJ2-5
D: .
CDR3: CASSPRTGGENRGETQYF
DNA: TGTGCCAGCAGCCCTAGGACAGGGGGCGAAAACCGGGGAGAGACCCAGTACTTC

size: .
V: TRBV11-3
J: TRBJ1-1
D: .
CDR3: CASRLRGGNTEAFF
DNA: TGTGCCAGCAGACTGAGGGGGGGGAACACTGAAGCTTTCTTT

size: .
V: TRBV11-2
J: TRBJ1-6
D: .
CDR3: CASSPGYEVRDEQKGTLHF
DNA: TGTGCCAGCAGCCCCGGGTACGAGGTGAGAGACGAACAGAAGGGGACCCTCCACTTT

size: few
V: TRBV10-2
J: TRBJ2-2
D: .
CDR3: CASSERAAITGELFF
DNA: TGCGCCAGCAGTGAACGAGCGGCAATTACCGGGGAGCTGTTTTTT

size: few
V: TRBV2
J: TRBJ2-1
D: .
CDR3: CASSGEAGQPQLF
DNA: TGTGCCAGCAGTGGGGAAGCGGGTCAGCCCCAACTCTTC

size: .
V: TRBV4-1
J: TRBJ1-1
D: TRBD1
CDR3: CASSLTRTGNTEAFF
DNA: TGCGCCAGCAGTCTTACCCGGACAGGGAACACTGAAGCTTTCTTT

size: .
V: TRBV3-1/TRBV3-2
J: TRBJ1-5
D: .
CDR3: CASSQDKGNGPQHF
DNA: TGTGCCAGCAGCCAAGATAAGGGGAATGGCCCCCAGCATTTT

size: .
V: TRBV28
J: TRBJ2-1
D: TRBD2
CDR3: CASSLFVPVAGPSYNEQFF
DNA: TGTGCCAGCAGTTTATTCGTCCCCGTAGCGGGGCCCTCCTACAATGAGCAGTTCTTC

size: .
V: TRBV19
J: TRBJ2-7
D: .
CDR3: CASSPPNTYEQYF
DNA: TGTGCCAGTAGTCCCCCCAACACCTACGAGCAGTACTTC

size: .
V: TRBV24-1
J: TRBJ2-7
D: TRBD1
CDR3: CATSGGTGGKGYEQYF
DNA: TGTGCCACCAGTGGGGGGACAGGAGGAAAGGGGTACGAGCAGTACTTC

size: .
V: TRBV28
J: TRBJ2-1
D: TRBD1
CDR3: CASSSPTGSSYNEQFF
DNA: TGTGCCAGCAGTTCACCGACAGGGAGCTCCTACAATGAGCAGTTCTTC

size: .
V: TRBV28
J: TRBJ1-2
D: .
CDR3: CASSQWTEVYGYTF
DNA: TGTGCCAGCAGCCAATGGACAGAGGTCTATGGCTACACCTTC

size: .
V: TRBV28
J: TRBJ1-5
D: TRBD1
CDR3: CASSFPHRGPLNNQPQHF
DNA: TGTGCCAGCAGTTTTCCCCACAGGGGTCCCCTAAACAATCAGCCCCAGCATTTT

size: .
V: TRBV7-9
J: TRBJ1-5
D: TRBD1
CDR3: CASSTGTGYSNQPQHF
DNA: TGTGCCAGCAGCACCGGGACAGGGTATAGCAATCAGCCCCAGCATTTT

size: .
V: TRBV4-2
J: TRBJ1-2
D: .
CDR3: CASSQDTGTYGYTF
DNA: TGTGCCAGCAGCCAAGATACAGGAACCTATGGCTACACCTTC

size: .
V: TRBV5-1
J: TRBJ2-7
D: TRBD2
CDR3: CASRSGLAGGYEQYF
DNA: TGCGCCAGCAGGTCTGGACTAGCGGGAGGGTACGAGCAGTACTTC

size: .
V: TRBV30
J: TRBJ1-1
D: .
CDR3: CAWSPLVRANTEAFF
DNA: TGTGCCTGGAGTCCTTTAGTGCGGGCCAACACTGAAGCTTTCTTT

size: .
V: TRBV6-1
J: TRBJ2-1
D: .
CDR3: CASSEGASSYNEQFF
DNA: TGTGCCAGCAGTGAAGGGGCCAGCTCCTACAATGAGCAGTTCTTC

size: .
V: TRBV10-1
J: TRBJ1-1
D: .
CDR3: CASRAGQTNTEAFF
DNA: TGCGCCAGCAGGGCAGGACAGACGAACACTGAAGCTTTCTTT

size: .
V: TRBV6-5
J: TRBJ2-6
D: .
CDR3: CASSFGRASGANVLTF
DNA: TGTGCCAGCAGTTTTGGGCGGGCCTCTGGGGCCAACGTCCTGACTTTC

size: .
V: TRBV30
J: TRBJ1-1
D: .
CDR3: CAWSVLVGGNTEAFF
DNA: TGTGCCTGGAGTGTACTAGTAGGGGGGAACACTGAAGCTTTCTTT

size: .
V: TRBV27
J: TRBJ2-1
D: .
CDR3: CASSLAGNEQFF
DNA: TGTGCCAGCAGTTTAGCAGGCAATGAGCAGTTCTTC

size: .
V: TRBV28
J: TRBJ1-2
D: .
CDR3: CASSPPQGNYGYTF
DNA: TGTGCCAGCAGTCCCCCGCAGGGCAACTATGGCTACACCTTC

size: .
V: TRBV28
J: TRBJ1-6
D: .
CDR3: CAIQTYSGRYSPLHF
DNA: TGTGCCATCCAAACCTACTCAGGGAGGTATTCACCCCTCCACTTT

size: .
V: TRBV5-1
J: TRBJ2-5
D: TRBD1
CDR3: CASSSRPGQGAETQYF
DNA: TGCGCCAGCAGCTCAAGACCGGGACAGGGGGCGGAGACCCAGTACTTC

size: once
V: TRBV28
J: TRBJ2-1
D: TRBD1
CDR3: CASRGQPYNEQFF
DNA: TGTGCCAGCAGGGGACAGCCATACAATGAGCAGTTCTTC

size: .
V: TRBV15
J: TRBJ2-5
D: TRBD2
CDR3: CATSRPGLAQETQYF
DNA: TGTGCCACCAGCAGACCGGGACTAGCACAAGAGACCCAGTACTTC

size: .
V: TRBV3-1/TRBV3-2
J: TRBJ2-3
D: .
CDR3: CASSQGAGVLGDTQYF
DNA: TGTGCCAGCAGCCAGGGGGCGGGAGTACTGGGAGATACGCAGTATTTT

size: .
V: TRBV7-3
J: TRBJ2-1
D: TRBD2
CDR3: CASSQTSGGAIVNEQFF
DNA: TGTGCCAGCAGCCAGACTAGCGGGGGGGCAATCGTGAATGAGCAGTTCTTC

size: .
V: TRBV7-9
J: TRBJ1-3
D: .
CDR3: CASSLGRQENSGNTIYF
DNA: TGTGCCAGCAGCTTAGGTCGACAGGAGAACTCTGGAAACACCATATATTTT

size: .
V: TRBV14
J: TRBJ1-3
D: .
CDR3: CASSHTKRGTYSGNTIYF
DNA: TGTGCCAGCAGCCACACGAAGCGGGGAACTTACTCTGGAAACACCATATATTTT

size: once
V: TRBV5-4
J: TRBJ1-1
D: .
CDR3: CASSFGNSYTEAFF
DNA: TGTGCCAGCAGCTTCGGGAATTCTTACACTGAAGCTTTCTTT

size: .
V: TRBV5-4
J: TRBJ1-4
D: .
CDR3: CASSSNLGGTNEKLFF
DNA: TGTGCCAGCAGCTCCAATTTGGGCGGGACTAATGAAAAACTGTTTTTT

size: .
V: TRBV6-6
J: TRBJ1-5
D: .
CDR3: CASSLTVNQPQHF
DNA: TGTGCCAGCAGTCTCACAGTCAATCAGCCCCAGCATTTT

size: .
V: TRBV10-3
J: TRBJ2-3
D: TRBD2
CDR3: CAIRMGLAGGGSTDTQYF
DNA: TGTGCCATCAGGATGGGACTAGCGGGGGGCGGGAGCACAGATACGCAGTATTTT

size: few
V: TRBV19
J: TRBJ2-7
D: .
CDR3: CASSTVFQVGEQYF
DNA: TGTGCCAGTAGTACTGTTTTCCAGGTCGGCGAGCAGTACTTC

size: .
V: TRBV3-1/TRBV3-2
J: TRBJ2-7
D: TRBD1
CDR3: CASSPRQGDVFHEQYF
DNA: TGTGCCAGCAGCCCCCGACAGGGGGATGTGTTCCACGAGCAGTACTTC

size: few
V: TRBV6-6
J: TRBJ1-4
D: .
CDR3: CASSYGRSGEKLFF
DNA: TGTGCCAGCAGTTATGGCAGGAGCGGTGAAAAACTGTTTTTT

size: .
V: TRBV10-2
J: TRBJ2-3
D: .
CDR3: CASSEYDSSSDTQYF
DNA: TGCGCCAGCAGTGAGTACGACAGTTCTTCGGATACGCAGTATTTT

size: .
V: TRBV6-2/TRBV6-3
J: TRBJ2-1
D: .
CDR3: CASSYAAAGRYNEQFF
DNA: TGTGCCAGCAGTTACGCCGCTGCAGGGCGTTACAATGAGCAGTTCTTC

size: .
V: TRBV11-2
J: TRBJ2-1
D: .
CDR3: CASSLATGGLDEQFF
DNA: TGTGCCAGCAGCTTAGCCACTGGGGGGTTAGATGAGCAGTTCTTC